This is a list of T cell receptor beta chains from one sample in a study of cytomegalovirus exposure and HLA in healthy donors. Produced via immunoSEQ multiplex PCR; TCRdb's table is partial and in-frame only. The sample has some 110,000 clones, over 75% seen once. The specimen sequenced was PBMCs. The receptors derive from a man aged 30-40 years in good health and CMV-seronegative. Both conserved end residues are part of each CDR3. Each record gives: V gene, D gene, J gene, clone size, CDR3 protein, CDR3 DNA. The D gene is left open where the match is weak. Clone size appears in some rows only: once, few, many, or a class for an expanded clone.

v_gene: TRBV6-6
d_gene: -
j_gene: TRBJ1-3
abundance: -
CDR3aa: CASSYDGVRTGNTIYF
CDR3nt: TGTGCCAGCAGTTACGACGGGGTCAGAACTGGAAACACCATATATTTT

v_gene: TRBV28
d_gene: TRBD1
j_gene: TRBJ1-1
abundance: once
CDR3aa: CASSRPGTENTEAFF
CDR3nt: TGTGCCAGCAGCCGACCCGGGACAGAGAACACTGAAGCTTTCTTT

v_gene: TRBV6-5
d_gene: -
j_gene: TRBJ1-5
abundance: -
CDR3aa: CASSYSGGEQPQHF
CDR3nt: TGTGCCAGCAGTTACTCGGGCGGGGAACAGCCCCAGCATTTT

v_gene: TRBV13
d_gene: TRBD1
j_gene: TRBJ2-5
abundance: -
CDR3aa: CASLGQGVETQYF
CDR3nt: TGTGCCAGCCTCGGACAGGGGGTAGAGACCCAGTACTTC

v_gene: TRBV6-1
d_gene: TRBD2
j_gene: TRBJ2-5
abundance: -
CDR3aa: CASSGLGLAGLQETQYF
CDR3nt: TGTGCCAGCAGTGGACTCGGACTAGCGGGGCTCCAAGAGACCCAGTACTTC

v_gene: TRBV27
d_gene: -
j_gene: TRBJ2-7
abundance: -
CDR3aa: CASGGIGEQYF
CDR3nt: TGTGCCAGCGGAGGGATAGGAGAGCAGTACTTC

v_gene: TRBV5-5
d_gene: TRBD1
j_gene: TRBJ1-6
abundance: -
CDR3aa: CASSRDRGSSYNSPLHF
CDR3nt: TGTGCCAGCAGCCGGGACAGGGGAAGCTCCTATAATTCACCCCTCCACTTT

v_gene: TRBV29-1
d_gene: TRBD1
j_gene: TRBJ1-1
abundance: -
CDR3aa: CSAGQVMNTEAFF
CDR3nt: TGCAGCGCCGGACAGGTTATGAACACTGAAGCTTTCTTT

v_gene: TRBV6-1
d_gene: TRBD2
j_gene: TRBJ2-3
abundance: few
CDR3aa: CASSEEGGGTDTQYF
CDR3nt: TGTGCCAGCAGTGAAGAGGGCGGGGGGACAGATACGCAGTATTTT

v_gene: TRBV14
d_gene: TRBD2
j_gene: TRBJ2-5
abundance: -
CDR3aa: CASSQVGTVLAGGQETQYF
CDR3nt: TGTGCCAGCAGCCAAGTCGGGACCGTCCTAGCGGGGGGTCAAGAGACCCAGTACTTC

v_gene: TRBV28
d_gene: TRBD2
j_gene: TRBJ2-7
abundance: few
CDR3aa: CASRTSGGWYEQYF
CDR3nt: TGTGCCAGCAGGACGAGCGGGGGGTGGTACGAGCAGTACTTC

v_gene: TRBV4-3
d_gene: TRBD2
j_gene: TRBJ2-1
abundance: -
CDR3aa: CASSQDGLAGGFNEQFF
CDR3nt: TGCGCCAGCAGCCAAGATGGGCTAGCGGGGGGCTTCAATGAGCAGTTCTTC

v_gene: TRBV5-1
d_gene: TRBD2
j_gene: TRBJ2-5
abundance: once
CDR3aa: CASRLAGQETQYF
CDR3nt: TGCGCCAGCAGACTAGCGGGTCAAGAGACCCAGTACTTC

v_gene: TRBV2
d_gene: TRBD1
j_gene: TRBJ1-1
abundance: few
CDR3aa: CASRTGMNTEAFF
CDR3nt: TGTGCCAGCCGGACAGGCATGAACACTGAAGCTTTCTTT

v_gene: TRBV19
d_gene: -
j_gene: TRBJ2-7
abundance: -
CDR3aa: CASSQAFDVGYEQYF
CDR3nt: TGTGCCTCCAGTCAGGCGTTTGATGTGGGCTACGAGCAGTACTTC

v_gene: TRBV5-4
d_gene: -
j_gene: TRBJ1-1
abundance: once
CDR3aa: CASSFGGSGNTEAFF
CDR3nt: TGTGCCAGCAGCTTTGGGGGCTCGGGGAACACTGAAGCTTTCTTT

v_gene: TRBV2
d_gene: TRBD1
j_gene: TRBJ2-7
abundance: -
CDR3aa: CASGVMTGGYEQYF
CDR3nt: TGTGCCAGTGGGGTCATGACAGGGGGGTACGAGCAGTACTTC

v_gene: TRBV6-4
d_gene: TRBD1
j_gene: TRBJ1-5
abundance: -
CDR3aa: CASSDRRDSGSNQPQHF
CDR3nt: TGTGCCAGCAGTGACCGCCGGGACAGTGGGAGCAATCAGCCCCAGCATTTT

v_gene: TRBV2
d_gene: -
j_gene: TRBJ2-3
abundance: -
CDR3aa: CASSEWPGSGTDTQYF
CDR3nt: TGTGCCAGCAGTGAATGGCCCGGTAGCGGCACAGATACGCAGTATTTT

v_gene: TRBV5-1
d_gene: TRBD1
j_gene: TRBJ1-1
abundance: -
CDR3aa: CASSFRQGGTEAFF
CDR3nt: TGCGCCAGCAGCTTTAGACAGGGCGGCACTGAAGCTTTCTTT

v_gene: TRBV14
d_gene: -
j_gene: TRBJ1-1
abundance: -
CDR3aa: CASSRVGRTEAFF
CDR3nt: TGTGCCAGCAGCCGGGTGGGGCGGACTGAAGCTTTCTTT

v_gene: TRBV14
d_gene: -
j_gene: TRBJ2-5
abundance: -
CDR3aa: CASSQVAAGGTETQYF
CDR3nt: TGTGCCAGCAGCCAAGTGGCGGCAGGGGGGACAGAGACCCAGTACTTC

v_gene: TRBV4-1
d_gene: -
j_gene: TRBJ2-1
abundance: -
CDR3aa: CASSQVLPVRDEQFF
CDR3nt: TGCGCCAGCAGCCAAGTTTTGCCGGTCAGGGATGAGCAGTTCTTC

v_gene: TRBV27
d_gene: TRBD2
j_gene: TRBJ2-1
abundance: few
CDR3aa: CASSSGGGPSTYNEQFF
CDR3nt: TGTGCCAGCAGTTCCGGCGGGGGGCCTTCTACCTACAATGAGCAGTTCTTC

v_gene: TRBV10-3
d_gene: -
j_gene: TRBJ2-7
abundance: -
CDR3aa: CAISVRGGSYEQYF
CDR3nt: TGTGCCATCAGCGTGCGAGGGGGCTCCTACGAGCAGTACTTC

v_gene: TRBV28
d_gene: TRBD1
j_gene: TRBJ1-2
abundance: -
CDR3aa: CASRLGQGGSYTF
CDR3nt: TGTGCCAGCAGGTTGGGACAGGGCGGTAGCTACACCTTC

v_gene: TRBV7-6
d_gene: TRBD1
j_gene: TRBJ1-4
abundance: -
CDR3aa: CASSPMTGRGATNEKLFF
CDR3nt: TGTGCCAGCAGCCCAATGACAGGGAGAGGGGCAACTAATGAAAAACTGTTTTTT

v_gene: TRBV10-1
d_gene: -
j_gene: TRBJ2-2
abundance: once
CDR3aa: CASSGQTNTGELFF
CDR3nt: TGCGCCAGCAGTGGGCAGACAAACACCGGGGAGCTGTTTTTT

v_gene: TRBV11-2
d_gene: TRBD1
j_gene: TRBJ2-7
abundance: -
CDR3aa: CASSSPWTGWPISYEQYF
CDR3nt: TGTGCCAGCAGCTCTCCCTGGACAGGGTGGCCCATCTCCTACGAGCAGTACTTC

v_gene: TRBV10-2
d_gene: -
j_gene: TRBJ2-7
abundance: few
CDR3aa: CASSEAGVYEQYF
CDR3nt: TGCGCCAGCAGTGAGGCAGGGGTCTACGAGCAGTACTTC

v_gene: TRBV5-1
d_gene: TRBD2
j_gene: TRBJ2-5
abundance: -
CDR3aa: CASSSSGGAGETQYF
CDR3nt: TGCGCCAGCAGCTCTAGCGGGGGGGCCGGAGAGACCCAGTACTTC

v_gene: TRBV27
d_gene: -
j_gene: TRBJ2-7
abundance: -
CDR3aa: CASSPADSSYEQYF
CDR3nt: TGTGCCAGCAGTCCCGCGGACAGCTCCTACGAGCAGTACTTC

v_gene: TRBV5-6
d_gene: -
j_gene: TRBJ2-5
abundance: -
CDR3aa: CASSLEGRLQGQETQYF
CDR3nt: TGTGCCAGCAGCTTGGAGGGTCGATTACAGGGACAAGAGACCCAGTACTTC

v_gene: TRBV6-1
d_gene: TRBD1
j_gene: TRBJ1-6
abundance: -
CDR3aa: CASSERDRGFSPLHF
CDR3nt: TGTGCCAGCAGTGAGCGCGACAGGGGCTTTTCACCCCTCCACTTT

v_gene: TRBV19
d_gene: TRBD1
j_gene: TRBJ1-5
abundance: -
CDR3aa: CASSIQGANQPQHF
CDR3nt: TGTGCCAGTAGTATACAGGGGGCGAATCAGCCCCAGCATTTT

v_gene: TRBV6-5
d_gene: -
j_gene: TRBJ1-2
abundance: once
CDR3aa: CASSYGAASYGYTF
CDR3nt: TGTGCCAGCAGTTACGGGGCGGCTAGCTATGGCTACACCTTC

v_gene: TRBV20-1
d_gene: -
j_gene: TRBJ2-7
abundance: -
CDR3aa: CSAGPYEQYF
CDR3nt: TGCAGTGCTGGGCCCTACGAGCAGTACTTC

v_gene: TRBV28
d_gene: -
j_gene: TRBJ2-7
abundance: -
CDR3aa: CASSLSTAGVYEQYF
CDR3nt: TGTGCCAGCAGTTTATCCACGGCAGGGGTTTACGAGCAGTACTTC

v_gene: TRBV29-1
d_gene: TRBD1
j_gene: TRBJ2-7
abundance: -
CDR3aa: CSVDGGQGYEQYF
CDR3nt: TGCAGCGTTGACGGGGGACAGGGCTACGAGCAGTACTTC

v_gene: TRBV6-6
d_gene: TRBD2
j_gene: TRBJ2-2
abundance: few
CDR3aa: CASSKTSGGAGELFF
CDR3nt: TGTGCCAGCAGTAAGACTAGCGGGGGGGCCGGGGAGCTGTTTTTT

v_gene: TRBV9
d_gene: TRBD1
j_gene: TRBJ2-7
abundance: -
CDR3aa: CASSVGQGNYEQYF
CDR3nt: TGTGCCAGCAGCGTAGGACAGGGGAACTACGAGCAGTACTTC

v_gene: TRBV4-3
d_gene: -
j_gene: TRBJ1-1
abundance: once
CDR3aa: CASSRGHEAEAFF
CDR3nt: TGCGCCAGCAGCCGTGGCCATGAGGCTGAAGCTTTCTTT

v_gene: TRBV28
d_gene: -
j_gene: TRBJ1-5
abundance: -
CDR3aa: CASSWTGNQPQHF
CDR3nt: TGTGCCAGCAGTTGGACAGGCAATCAGCCCCAGCATTTT

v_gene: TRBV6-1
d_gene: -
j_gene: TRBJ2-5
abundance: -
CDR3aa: CASSERLGVEGETQYF
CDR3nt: TGTGCCAGCAGTGAACGACTGGGGGTGGAGGGGGAGACCCAGTACTTC

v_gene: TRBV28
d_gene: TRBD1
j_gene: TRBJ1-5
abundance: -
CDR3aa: CASRLDRGNQPQHF
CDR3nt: TGTGCCAGCAGATTAGACAGGGGTAATCAGCCCCAGCATTTT

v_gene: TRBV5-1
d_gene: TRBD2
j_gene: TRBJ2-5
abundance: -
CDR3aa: CASSLGLGTSPQETQYF
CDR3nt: TGCGCCAGCAGCTTGGGATTGGGGACTAGTCCTCAAGAGACCCAGTACTTC